One sample yielded the 6 T cell receptor beta chains listed below, sequenced in a study of blood T cell repertoires in COVID-19. The method was immunoSEQ multiplex PCR; TCRdb's version includes in-frame clones alone and lacks a portion of them. The data contain about 220,000 clones, over 75% of them singletons. Material: PBMCs or T cells enriched from blood (not recorded which). Receptor source: a woman in her sixties or seventies who had recovered from COVID-19.

In DNA, the CDR3 is TGTGCCAGCAGGCGCCCAATTAGATACGAGCAGTACTTC. This codes for CASRRPIRYEQYF. This chain uses TRBV27 with TRBJ2-7; D is unresolved. Trimming removed 6 bases from V and 4 bases from J, with 13 bases in between. Germline V gene lookup returns CDR1 MNHEY and CDR2 SMNVEV (reference sequence). The CDR3 has 13 amino acids.

The V and J genes are TRBV6-5 and TRBJ2-1; D is unresolved. V gave up 4 bases and J gave up 0 bases, with 13 bases separating them. Germline CDR1 is MNHEY and CDR2 is SVGAGI. The CDR3 covers 16 residues. DNA of the CDR3: TGTGCCAGCAGTTTTAATCCCGGTCCCTCCTACAATGAGCAGTTCTTC. As protein: CASSFNPGPSYNEQFF.

This clone was counted a single time. This sequence joins TRBV24-1 and TRBJ2-2, with 11 bases matching TRBD1. With 4 bases clipped from V and 3 bases from J, the junction kept 3 bases outside the gene matches. The germline V gene has CDR1 KGHDR and CDR2 SFDVKD. The CDR3 runs 16 residues. CDR3 amino acids: CATSEGTGGYTGELFF. CDR3 DNA: TGTGCCACCAGTGAGGGGACAGGGGGGTACACCGGGGAGCTGTTTTTT.

This sequence joins TRBV20-1 and TRBJ2-1; D is unclear. Trimming took 5 bases from V and 8 from J, leaving 10 bases between them. CDR1 and CDR2 (germline): DFQATT, SNEGSKA (reference sequence). The CDR3 length is 11 residues. CDR3 DNA sequence: TGCAGTGCTCCCCTGGCATATGAGCAGTTCTTC. It codes for CSAPLAYEQFF.

The chain is built from TRBV7-7 and TRBJ2-7; TRBD2 aligns across 10 bases. Germline V gene data show CDR1 as SSHAT and CDR2 as FNYEAQ (reference sequence). The junction had 15 bases not matched to a gene; V was cut back by 1 base and J by 0 bases. This CDR3 has 20 residues. The CDR3 sequence is CASSLDRATSGVSSSYEQYF. DNA of the CDR3: TGTGCCAGCAGCTTAGATAGGGCAACTAGCGGGGTAAGCAGCTCCTACGAGCAGTACTTC.

This clone was detected once. The chain joins TRBV18 to TRBJ1-1; TRBD1 agrees at 8 bases. CDR1 is KGHSH and CDR2 is LQKENI in the germline V gene. The junction had 8 bases not matched to a gene; V was cut back by 3 bases and J by 5 bases. The CDR3 has 15 amino acids. The chain's CDR3 is CASSPTGAPGTEAFF. The DNA for the CDR3 is TGTGCCAGCTCACCGACAGGGGCCCCGGGTACTGAAGCTTTCTTT.